Only a few counts were recorded for the clone carrying this T cell receptor beta chain. Its antigen is unknown. The data derive from a study of response to subunit inactivated influenza vaccine. Overall study findings and caveats: The authors suggested that every seasonal influenza vaccination recruits few new T cells.

TCRdb re-derived calls from the RT-PCR reads in MiXCR, one entry per CDR3 protein. The sample comprises some 480,000 distinct CDR3 sequences, 10% to 11% of which are singletons, and approximately 12% rests with the top ten. Sequencing used PBMCs from blood, obtained more than 35 days after vaccination. The sequence was obtained from a man over 45 who received an inactivated influenza vaccine.

This chain's CDR3 is CASSVDVNSYEQYF. The CDR3 bases are TGTGCCAGCAGCGTGGACGTGAACTCCTACGAGCAGTACTTC. The gene calls are TRBV5-4 and TRBJ2-7; D is undetermined. From germline, CDR1 is SGHNT and CDR2 YYREEE (reference sequence). V lost 4 bases and J 0 bases, leaving 11 bases between the germline ends. The CDR3 is 14 amino acids. The full variable domain, with the rest looked up from reference TRBV5-4 and TRBJ2-7, is ETGVTQSPTHLIKTRGQQVTLRCSSQSGHNTVSWYQQALGQGPQFIFQYYREEENGRGNFPPRFSGLQFPNYSSELNVNALELDDSALYLCASSVDVNSYEQYFGPGTRLTVT.